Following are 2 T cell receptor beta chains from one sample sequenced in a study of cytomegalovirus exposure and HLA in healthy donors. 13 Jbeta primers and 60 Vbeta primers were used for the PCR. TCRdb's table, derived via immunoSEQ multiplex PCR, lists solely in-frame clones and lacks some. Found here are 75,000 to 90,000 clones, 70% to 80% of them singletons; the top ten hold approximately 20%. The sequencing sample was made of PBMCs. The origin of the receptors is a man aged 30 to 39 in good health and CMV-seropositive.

The CDR3 sequence is CSVEGGAEKTGELFF. The CDR3 DNA follows: TGCAGCGTTGAAGGTGGGGCTGAGAAGACCGGGGAGCTGTTTTTT. The chain is built from TRBV29-1 and TRBJ2-2, with D perhaps matching TRBD1 (5 bases). This CDR3 comprises 15 residues. V shed 1 base and J shed 5 bases, with 14 bases lying between them. The germline CDR1 and CDR2 sequences are SQVTM and ANQGSEA.

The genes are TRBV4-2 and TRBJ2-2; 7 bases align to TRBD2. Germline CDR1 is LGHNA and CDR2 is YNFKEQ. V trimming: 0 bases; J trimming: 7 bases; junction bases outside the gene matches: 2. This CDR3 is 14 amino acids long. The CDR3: CASSQEGRGGELFF. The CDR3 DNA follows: TGTGCCAGCAGCCAAGAGGGGAGGGGCGGGGAGCTGTTTTTT.